The next 9 T cell receptor beta chains were all read from a single sample in a study of T cells after yellow fever vaccination. TCRdb re-called the 5' RACE reads through MiXCR, storing one row per CDR3 protein. The sample shows some 300,000 distinct CDR3 sequences, around 8.6% of them seen only once. The sample in question was CD4+ T cells sorted from PBMCs, obtained 5 days after the yellow fever booster vaccination. Source of these receptors: a man between 18 and 29 years old who received the YFV17D yellow fever vaccine.

This CDR3 is CASSYPKRTGANVLTF. The CDR3 coding sequence is TGTGCCAGCAGTTACCCCAAGAGGACTGGGGCCAACGTCCTGACTTTC. The chain employs TRBV6-2 or TRBV6-3 and TRBJ2-6, with D hard to call. The CDR3 consists of 16 residues. Deletions cut 2 bases from V and 2 bases from J, with 10 bases between. Germline V gives CDR1 MNHEY, CDR2 SVGEGT.

In this sample, this clonotype turned up a few times. The rearrangement links TRBV5-1 to TRBJ2-5; TRBD2 is a possible D gene (6 bases). The CDR3 contains 17 residues. Trimming shortened V by 4 bases and J by 4 bases, and 23 bases separated the two germline ends. In germline, CDR1 is SGHRS, CDR2 YFSETQ. As DNA, the CDR3 is TGCGCCAGCAGCCTTGGAGGGACCCCTGCAATTGGAGAGACCCAGTACTTC. Protein product: CASSLGGTPAIGETQYF.

This clonotype has at least ten counts. The chain couples TRBV12-3 or TRBV12-4 to TRBJ2-7; D gene unclear. CDR3 length: 13 residues. Trimming took 6 bases from V and 3 from J, leaving 12 bases between them. The CDR3 reads CASSHPYRYEQYF. The CDR3, as DNA: TGTGCCAGCAGCCACCCCTATCGCTACGAGCAGTACTTC.

A few counts support this clonotype. V gene TRBV20-1 combines with J gene TRBJ1-6; D is ambiguous. V lost 4 bases, J lost 6 bases, and 10 bases lay in between. The CDR3 sequence is 13 residues long. CDR1 and CDR2 from the germline V gene are DFQATT and SNEGSKA (reference sequence). The CDR3: CSAIYRVNSPLHF. The CDR3 coding sequence is TGCAGTGCTATCTATAGGGTTAATTCACCCCTCCACTTT.

In this sample, this clonotype turned up a few times. The V gene is TRBV20-1, the J gene TRBJ2-7; D gene ambiguous. The germline V and J ends were trimmed by 3 bases and 7 bases, with 19 bases remaining between them. Germline CDR1 reads DFQATT; CDR2 reads SNEGSKA (reference sequence). The CDR3 contains 14 residues. This chain's CDR3 is CSASPLVSSGEQYF. The CDR3 DNA sequence: TGCAGTGCTAGTCCTCTAGTGAGCAGTGGGGAGCAGTACTTC.

In this sample, this clonotype turned up a few times. The J gene is TRBJ2-1, the V gene TRBV14, with 11 bases matching TRBD2. With V trimmed by 1 base and J by 2 bases, 13 bases remained unmatched. Germline V CDR1 and CDR2: SGHDN, FVKESK. This CDR3 contains 20 residues. This chain's CDR3 is CASSQGGLAEFLGAYNEQFF. The CDR3 DNA follows: TGTGCCAGCAGCCAAGGGGGACTAGCGGAATTTCTTGGGGCCTACAATGAGCAGTTCTTC.

This clonotype was picked up many times. The chain uses TRBV5-1 and TRBJ2-3; 10 bases match TRBD1. Unmatched junction bases numbered 7, after V lost 4 bases and J lost 5 bases. Germline V gene sequence: CDR1 SGHRS, CDR2 YFSETQ. The CDR3 is 15 amino acids. As DNA, the CDR3 is TGCGCCAGCAGCATCCGGGACAGGGGACGAGATACGCAGTATTTT. Amino acids: CASSIRDRGRDTQYF.

This clonotype was seen repeatedly, ten times or more. V usage is TRBV25-1 and J usage is TRBJ2-1; TRBD1 might be the D (5 bases). V lost 2 bases and J lost 10, with 9 bases in between. The length of the CDR3 is 12 residues. The V gene's germline CDR1 is MGHDK and CDR2 SYGVNS. CDR3 bases: TGTGCCAGCAGTGAAGCCGACAGAGAGCAGTTCTTC. Protein sequence: CASSEADREQFF.

This clonotype occurred a few times. V and J are TRBV20-1 and TRBJ2-7; TRBD2 matches at 14 bases. Trimming took 1 base from V and 3 from J; bases not matched to a gene: 5. CDR3 size: 16 residues. The germline V gene has CDR1 DFQATT and CDR2 SNEGSKA (reference sequence). The CDR3 DNA reads TGCAGTGCTAGAGGGGGACTAGCGGGGGAGCACTACGAGCAGTACGTC. The encoded protein is CSARGGLAGEHYEQYV.